Shown below are 9 T cell receptor beta chains from a single sample sequenced in a study of OX40 agonist ivuxolimab in advanced cancers. Sequencing used immunoSEQ multiplex PCR; TCRdb keeps in-frame clones, though not all of them. The table records tens of thousands of clones, approximately 84% of them present only once. The sample in question was CD4+ or CD8+ T cells sorted from blood, obtained in a trial of the OX40 agonist ivuxolimab. Receptors were obtained from an adult with an advanced solid tumor such as melanoma, head and neck, liver or kidney cancer.

DNA for the CDR3: TGTGCCAGCAGTGACGTAGGCTACCGCTCTGGAAACACCATATATTTT. Translating gives CASSDVGYRSGNTIYF. The gene calls are TRBV6-1 and TRBJ1-3, with unresolved D. The CDR3 extends over 16 amino acids. With 3 bases removed from V and 0 bases from J, the gap between germline ends came to 12 bases. Germline values: CDR1 MNHNS, CDR2 SASEGT.

The chain links TRBV28 to TRBJ1-4; possibly TRBD1 for D (5 bases). CDR1 and CDR2 (germline): MDHEN, SYDVKM. V lost 10 bases and J lost 0, with 6 bases in between. The CDR3 is 12 amino acids. The CDR3 loop reads CAIRATNEKLFF. Written as DNA, the CDR3 is TGTGCCATCAGGGCAACTAATGAAAAACTGTTTTTT.

The rearrangement links TRBV5-8 to TRBJ2-4; a weak D match, TRBD2 (6 bases). CDR3 length: 15 amino acids. V was cut by 4 bases and J by 6 bases, with 17 bases left in between. Germline CDR1 and CDR2: SGHTS and YDEGEE. The CDR3 coding sequence is TGTGCCAGCAGCCTGGAGGGGACTTGGGGAAACATTCAGTACTTC. It is translated as CASSLEGTWGNIQYF. Full variable domain (rest looked up from reference TRBV5-8 and TRBJ2-4): EAGVTQSPTHLIKTRGQQATLRCSPISGHTSVYWYQQALGLGLQFLLWYDEGEERNRGNFPPRFSGRQFPNYSSELNVNALELEDSALYLCASSLEGTWGNIQYFGAGTRLSVL.

The chain carries TRBV27 and TRBJ1-2, with D tentatively TRBD1 (6 bases). Germline V gives CDR1 MNHEY, CDR2 SMNVEV (reference sequence). This CDR3 contains 13 residues. With 2 bases removed from V and 3 bases from J, the gap between germline ends came to 7 bases. This CDR3 is CASSLHRDYGYTF. The DNA for the CDR3 is TGTGCCAGCAGTTTACACAGGGACTATGGCTACACCTTC.

The chain joins TRBV5-1 to TRBJ2-5, with TRBD1 matching 9 bases. Germline assignment: CDR1 SGHRS and CDR2 YFSETQ. The CDR3 is 14 amino acids. The ends lost 6 bases at V and 5 bases at J; junction bases unmatched: 8. DNA of the CDR3: TGCGCCAGCACCCTGACAGGGGGTGGCGAGACCCAGTACTTC. Encoded protein: CASTLTGGGETQYF.

The chain couples TRBV18 to TRBJ2-7, with a possible D match to TRBD2 (5 bases). V shed 5 bases and J shed 3 bases, with 8 bases lying between them. The CDR3 spans 12 residues. The germline V gene encodes CDR1 KGHSH and CDR2 LQKENI. The CDR3 sequence is CASSVEGYEQYF. The CDR3 nucleotides read TGTGCCAGCTCAGTCGAGGGCTACGAGCAGTACTTC.

The chain is built from TRBV29-1 and TRBJ2-1; TRBD1 agrees at 8 bases. This CDR3 is built from 12 residues. Germline loops: CDR1 SQVTM, CDR2 ANQGSEA. V gave up 6 bases and J gave up 3 bases; unmatched junction bases: 1. The CDR3 spells CSVGQGYNEQFF. CDR3 sequence (DNA): TGCAGCGTCGGACAGGGCTACAATGAGCAGTTCTTC.

The chain employs TRBV6-5 and TRBJ2-5, with TRBD1 as a possible D gene (5 bases). The CDR3 has 12 amino acids. Trimming removed 5 bases from V and 4 bases from J, with 8 bases in between. Per the germline V gene, CDR1 is MNHEY and CDR2 is SVGAGI. The CDR3 region has the DNA TGTGCCAGCAGTCAGGGCCCAGAGACCCAGTACTTC. This encodes CASSQGPETQYF.

The chain combines TRBV28 with TRBJ2-5; D uncertain. Germline-derived CDR1 and CDR2 are MDHEN and SYDVKM. The V end was cut by 2 bases, the J end by 5 bases, with 6 bases between. CDR3 length: 12 residues. The CDR3, as DNA: TGTGCCAGCAGTTTAATGGGGGAGACCCAGTACTTC. Translation gives CASSLMGETQYF.